This T cell receptor (beta chain) was sequenced during a study of neurological immune-mediated disorders. This clonotype was counted a few times. With 10-nucleotide random UMIs, 5'RACE was used to make the cDNA. One entry per CDR3 protein, called by TCRdb with MiXCR from the 5' RACE reads. The table includes over 60,000 distinct CDR3 sequences, 5.2% detected once. Germline CDR1 reads WSHSY; CDR2 reads SAAADI. CDR3 length: 13 amino acids. Trimming cost V 0 bases and J 4 bases, with 7 bases left between them. The sample comprised PBMCs. This chain links TRBV10-2 with TRBJ2-7, with D hard to call. This TCR was sampled from a woman younger than 45 with multiple sclerosis. The CDR3 coding sequence is TGCGCCAGCAGTGAGTCCGTAGAGTACGAGCAGTACTTC. This sequence encodes CASSESVEYEQYF.